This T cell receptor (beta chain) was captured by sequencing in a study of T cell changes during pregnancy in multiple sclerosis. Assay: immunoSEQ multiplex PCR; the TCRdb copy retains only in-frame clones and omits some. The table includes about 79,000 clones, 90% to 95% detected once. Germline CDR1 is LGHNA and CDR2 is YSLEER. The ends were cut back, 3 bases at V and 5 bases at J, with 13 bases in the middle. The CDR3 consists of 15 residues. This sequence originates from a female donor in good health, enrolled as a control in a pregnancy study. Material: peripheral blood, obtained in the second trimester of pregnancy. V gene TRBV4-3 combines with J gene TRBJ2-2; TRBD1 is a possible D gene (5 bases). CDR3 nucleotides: TGCGCCAGCAGCCAGAACTGGGGCGGAACCGGGGAGCTGTTTTTT. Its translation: CASSQNWGGTGELFF.